Below, 5 T cell receptor beta chains from the same sample are listed, as sequenced in a study of shared clonotypes between healthy human individuals. Measured with immunoSEQ multiplex PCR; TCRdb has only the in-frame clones, and not every one. The profile shows under 2.5 million clones, under 95% of them singletons. The sequenced material came from naive CD4+ T cells from PBMCs. Described subset: CD45RA+ positively selected. The receptor set was obtained from a man younger than 35 in good health. Some clones in this sample may be carry-over from other donors' samples.

The chain uses TRBV23-1 and TRBJ2-7, with 13 bases lining up with TRBD2. TRBV23-1 is classed as an ORF, of uncertain function. J gave up 2 bases and V 2 bases, and 15 bases lay outside the gene matches. The CDR3 runs 20 residues. The DNA of the CDR3 is TGCGCCAGCAGTCAACGACAGACTAGCGGGAGGAAGTTGGGGACCTACGAGCAGTACTTC. Protein sequence: CASSQRQTSGRKLGTYEQYF.

With regard to this clone: This sample also contains other DNA sequences that code for the same CDR3. The chain is built from TRBV28 and TRBJ1-2; D gene uncertain. V was pared by 5 bases and J by 0 bases, with 10 bases between. This CDR3 contains 14 residues. Germline-derived CDR1 and CDR2 are MDHEN and SYDVKM. The CDR3 protein is CASSQGGANYGYTF. The CDR3 nucleotides are TGTGCCAGCAGTCAAGGCGGGGCTAACTATGGCTACACCTTC.

The chain employs TRBV7-3 and TRBJ2-3; 10 nucleotides match TRBD1. The CDR3 runs to 15 residues. Germline V CDR1 and CDR2: SGHTA, FQGTGA. V gave up 2 bases and J gave up 7 bases; unmatched junction bases: 6. The DNA of the CDR3 is TGTGCCAGCAGCTTATATCGGGGACAGGGGAATACGCAGTATTTT. Its protein product is CASSLYRGQGNTQYF.

Only one count was recorded for this clone. The same CDR3 can be traced to other DNA sequences in this sample. CDR3: CASSPPGADTQYF. CDR3 DNA sequence: TGTGCCAGCAGTCCTCCGGGGGCAGATACGCAGTATTTT. The rearrangement uses TRBV6-5 and TRBJ2-3; D perhaps matches TRBD2 (6 bases). The CDR3 loop spans 13 amino acids. The V gene's germline CDR1 is MNHEY and CDR2 SVGAGI. Trimming shortened V by 5 bases and J by 4 bases, and 10 bases separated the two germline ends.

V is TRBV30 and J is TRBJ1-6; D ambiguous. The CDR3 covers 12 residues. Germline V gene lookup returns CDR1 GTSNPN and CDR2 SVGIG (reference sequence). V gave up 4 bases and J gave up 13 bases, with 14 bases separating them. CDR3 sequence (DNA): TGTGCCTGGAAAGTAGGCTTTGGGCCCCTCCACTTT. Amino acid sequence: CAWKVGFGPLHF.